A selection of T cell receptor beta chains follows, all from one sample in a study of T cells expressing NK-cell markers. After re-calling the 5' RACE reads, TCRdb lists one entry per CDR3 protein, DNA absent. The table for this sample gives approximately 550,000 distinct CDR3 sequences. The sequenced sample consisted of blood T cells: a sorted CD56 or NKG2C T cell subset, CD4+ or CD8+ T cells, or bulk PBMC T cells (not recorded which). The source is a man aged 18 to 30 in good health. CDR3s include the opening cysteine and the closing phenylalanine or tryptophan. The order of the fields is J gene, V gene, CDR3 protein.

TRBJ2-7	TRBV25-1	CASSADSSHEQYF
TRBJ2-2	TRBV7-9	CASSVLDGELFF
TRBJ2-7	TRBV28	CASSTDRDYFPYEQYF
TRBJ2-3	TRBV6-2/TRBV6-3	CASSWRDTDTQYF
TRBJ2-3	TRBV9	CASRPSGVSTDTQYF
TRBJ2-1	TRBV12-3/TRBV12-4	CASRGQGDERELYEQFF
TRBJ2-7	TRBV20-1	CSASTEYSSYEQYF
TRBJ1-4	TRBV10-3	CAISVALVSANEKLFF
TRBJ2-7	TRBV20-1	CSAHGPSTSGRTEQYF
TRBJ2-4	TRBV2	CASRDGANIQYF
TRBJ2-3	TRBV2	CASSEDSAKFTDTQYF
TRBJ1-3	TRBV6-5	CASSYSGQPGNTIYF
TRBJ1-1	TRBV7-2	CASSSPGGKTEAFF
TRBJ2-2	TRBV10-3	CAIRTDRGTGELFF
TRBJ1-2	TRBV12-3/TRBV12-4	CASSLRGVRPDYGYTF
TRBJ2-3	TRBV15	CATRTFGSTDTQYF
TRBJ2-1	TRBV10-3	CATQGQREYNEQFF
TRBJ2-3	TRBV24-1	CATSDRIHDTDTQYF
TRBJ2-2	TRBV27	CASSGEAANTGELFF
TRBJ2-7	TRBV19	CASSIGRGYEQYF
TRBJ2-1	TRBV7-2	CASSYDRVRNEQFF
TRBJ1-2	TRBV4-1	CASSQEASNYGYTF
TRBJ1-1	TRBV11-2	CASSSGGTGSMNTEAFF
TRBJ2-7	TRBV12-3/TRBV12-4	CASTDPGFEQYF
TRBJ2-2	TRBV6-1	CATSPFANTGELFF
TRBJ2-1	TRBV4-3	CASSQGALNERDEQFF
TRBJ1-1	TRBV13	CASSLAGQGVMNTEAFF
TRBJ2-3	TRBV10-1	CASSEGTGDTQYF
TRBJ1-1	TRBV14	CASSQGHRNTEAFF
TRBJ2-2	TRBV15	CATSRDTRSPGELFF
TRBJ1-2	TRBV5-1	CASSADGGLGGYTF
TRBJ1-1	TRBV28	CASPGDTEAFF
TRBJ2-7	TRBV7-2	CASSLDASLSYEQYF
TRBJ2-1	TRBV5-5	CASSGGGGFREEQFF
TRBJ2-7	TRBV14	CASSRVGLAWGEQYF
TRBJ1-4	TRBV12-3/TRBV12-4	CASLSGSSTNEKLFF
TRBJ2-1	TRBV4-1	CASSQEGTRNEQFF
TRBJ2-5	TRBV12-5	CASGRSAAGSTQYF
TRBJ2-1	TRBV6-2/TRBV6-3	CASSSPSGPLGNEQFF
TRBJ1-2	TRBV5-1	CASSLRGSYGYTF
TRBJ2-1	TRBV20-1	CSARDHLEGSPTWGNEQFF
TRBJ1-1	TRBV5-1	CASSPPGTLHTEAFF
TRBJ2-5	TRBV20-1	CSALPDISRGLETQYF
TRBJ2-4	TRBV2	CASKSVGLQYF
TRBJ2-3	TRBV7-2	CASSPWLAGRPDTQYF